This record covers a single T cell receptor beta chain. Its antigen remains unidentified. Only four of the eight donors provided a 0.5-1 mL blood sample. Blood DNA came from all available leukocytes, not a fixed cell number. This entry is derived from a study of human thymus T cells. Study-level findings and limits: Biased V and J segment usage appeared in thymus and peripheral blood.

Germline V gene lookup returns CDR1 MDHEN and CDR2 SYDVKM. The CDR3 has 14 amino acids. Trimming took off 9 bases at V and 0 bases at J, with 15 bases between the two ends. Clones were sequenced by immunoSEQ multiplex PCR, and TCRdb holds only the in-frame ones, with some missing. The table shows about 43,000 clones, with more than 85% occurring only once. This rearrangement joins TRBV28 to TRBJ2-7; D is perhaps TRBD1 (5 bases). The clonotype was recovered from a girl in the first two years of life with a congenital heart defect but otherwise immunologically healthy. The sample was blood. The CDR3 DNA sequence: TGTGCCAGTGGGGCAGATCATCGCTCCTACGAGCAGTACTTC. Protein product: CASGADHRSYEQYF.